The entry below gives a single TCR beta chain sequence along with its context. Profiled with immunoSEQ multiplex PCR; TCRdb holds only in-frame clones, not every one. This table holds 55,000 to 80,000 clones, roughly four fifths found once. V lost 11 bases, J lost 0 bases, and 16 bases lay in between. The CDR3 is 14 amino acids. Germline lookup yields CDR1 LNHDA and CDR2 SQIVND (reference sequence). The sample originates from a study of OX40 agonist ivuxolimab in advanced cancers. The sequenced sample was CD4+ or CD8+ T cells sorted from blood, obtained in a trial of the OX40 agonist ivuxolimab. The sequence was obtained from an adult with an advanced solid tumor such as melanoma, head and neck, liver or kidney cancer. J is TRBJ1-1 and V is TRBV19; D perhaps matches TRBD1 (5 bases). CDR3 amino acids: CAANRAGVNTEAFF. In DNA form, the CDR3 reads TGTGCCGCCAATCGGGCGGGGGTGAACACTGAAGCTTTCTTT. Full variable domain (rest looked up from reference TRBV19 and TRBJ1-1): DGGITQSPKYLFRKEGQNVTLSCEQNLNHDAMYWYRQDPGQGLRLIYYSQIVNDFQKGDIAEGYSVSREKKESFPLTVTSAQKNPTAFYLCAANRAGVNTEAFFGQGTRLTVV.